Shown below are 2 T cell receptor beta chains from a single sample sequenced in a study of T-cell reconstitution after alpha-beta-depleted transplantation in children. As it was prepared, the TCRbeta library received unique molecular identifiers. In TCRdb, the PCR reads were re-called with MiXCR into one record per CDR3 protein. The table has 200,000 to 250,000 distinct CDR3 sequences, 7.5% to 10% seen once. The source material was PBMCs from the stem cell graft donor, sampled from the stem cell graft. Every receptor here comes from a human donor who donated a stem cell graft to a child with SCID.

The CDR3 DNA follows: TGCGCCAGCACCCCTAGCGGGGGAGGAGAGACCCAGTACTTC. It specifies CASTPSGGGETQYF. V and J are TRBV5-1 and TRBJ2-5; TRBD2 matches at 10 bases. Germline CDR1 reads SGHRS; CDR2 reads YFSETQ. The CDR3 runs 14 residues. The V and J ends lost 6 bases and 4 bases, in that order; junction bases with no gene match: 6.

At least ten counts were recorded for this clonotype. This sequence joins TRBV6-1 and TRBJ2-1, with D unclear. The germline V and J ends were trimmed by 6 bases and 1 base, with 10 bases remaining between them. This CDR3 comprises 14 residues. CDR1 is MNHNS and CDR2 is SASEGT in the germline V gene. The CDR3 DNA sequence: TGTGCCAGCAGGAAACTTCCTTCCTACAATGAGCAGTTCTTC. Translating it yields CASRKLPSYNEQFF.